The 17 T cell receptor beta chains in this list originate from one sample, sequenced in a study of response to subunit inactivated influenza vaccine. TCRdb re-derived calls from the RT-PCR reads in MiXCR, one entry per CDR3 protein. In the table there are about 620,000 distinct CDR3 sequences, 11% of which are singletons. The data also belong to a second study, concerning T cells expressing NK-cell markers. As that report states: In generating TCR beta cDNA, 5'RACE template switching with UMIs was used.

The source material was PBMCs from blood, sampled on the day of vaccination. These TCRs come from a man in his forties or fifties who received an inactivated influenza vaccine.

Only a few counts were recorded for this clonotype. V is TRBV7-9 and J is TRBJ2-1; TRBD2 might be the D (5 bases). Deletions cut 1 base from V and 3 bases from J, with 16 bases between. This CDR3 region has 17 residues. Germline V lookup: CDR1 SEHNR, CDR2 FQNEAQ (reference sequence). The CDR3 sequence: CASSLGFGSEYYNEQFF. The CDR3 DNA sequence: TGTGCCAGCAGCTTAGGGTTTGGTAGCGAATACTACAATGAGCAGTTCTTC.

This clonotype has at least ten counts. The rearrangement links TRBV5-1 to TRBJ2-7; unclear D gene. The CDR3 runs 14 residues. Germline V gene sequence: CDR1 SGHRS, CDR2 YFSETQ. The V gene lost 2 bases and the J gene lost 3 bases, with 12 bases spanning the gap. CDR3 sequence (DNA): TGCGCCAGCAGCTTTAGCACGGCGAACTACGAGCAGTACTTC. Translated: CASSFSTANYEQYF.

This clonotype showed up just a few times. The genes are TRBV6-5 and TRBJ1-5; D might be TRBD1 (5 bases). Germline V gene data show CDR1 as MNHEY and CDR2 as SVGAGI. CDR3 length: 18 amino acids. Between the trimmed V and J ends, which lost 0 bases and 0 bases, there was a span of 15 bases. In DNA form, the CDR3 reads TGTGCCAGCAGTTACTCGAGTCGAAACAGGTATAGCAATCAGCCCCAGCATTTT. This encodes CASSYSSRNRYSNQPQHF.

This clonotype was counted between two and nine times. The CDR3 protein is CASSSRTGGHVGPPEAFF. The CDR3 region has the DNA TGTGCCAGCAGCAGTAGGACAGGGGGCCACGTTGGTCCCCCCGAAGCTTTCTTT. This chain uses TRBV7-8 with TRBJ1-1; 11 nucleotides match TRBD1. With 5 bases clipped from V and 8 bases from J, the junction kept 19 bases outside the gene matches. This CDR3 has 18 amino acids. The germline V gene encodes CDR1 SGHVS and CDR2 FQNEAQ.

The rearrangement links TRBV15 to TRBJ2-5; the D gene is possibly TRBD1 (6 bases). Germline loops: CDR1 LNHNV, CDR2 YYDKDF (reference sequence). Trimming shortened V by 3 bases and J by 5 bases, and 13 bases separated the two germline ends. The CDR3 is made up of 14 amino acids. The CDR3 DNA follows: TGTGCCACCAGCAGTTCTGGGGGCATGGAGACCCAGTACTTC. Encoded protein: CATSSSGGMETQYF.

This clonotype appeared many times. V and J are TRBV27 and TRBJ2-7, with D uncertain. Germline-derived CDR1 and CDR2 are MNHEY and SMNVEV (reference sequence). The CDR3 is 14 residues long. The ends were cut back, 0 bases at V and 3 bases at J, with 9 bases in the middle. CDR3 DNA: TGTGCCAGCAGTTTATCCCCAGTAAACTACGAGCAGTACTTC. It encodes CASSLSPVNYEQYF.

This clonotype has just a few counts. J is TRBJ2-3 and V is TRBV7-2; D is undetermined. This CDR3 comprises 15 residues. Germline V gene sequence: CDR1 SGHTA, CDR2 FQGNSA. V lost 2 bases to trimming and J lost 1 base, with 10 bases between them. The DNA of the CDR3 is TGTGCCAGCAGCTTAACTCGCGTCCGCACAGATACGCAGTATTTT. Translation: CASSLTRVRTDTQYF.

This chain links TRBV5-1 with TRBJ2-3, with 9 nucleotides matching TRBD2. Germline CDR1 SGHRS, CDR2 YFSETQ. V shed 4 bases and J 0 bases; nucleotides not matched to a gene: 9. CDR3 length: 17 residues. The CDR3 region is CASSGIAGAGSTDTQYF. In DNA, the CDR3 is TGCGCCAGCAGCGGAATAGCGGGAGCGGGCAGCACAGATACGCAGTATTTT.

This sequence joins TRBV28 and TRBJ2-3; perhaps D is TRBD1 or TRBD2 (5 bases each). Germline CDR1 reads MDHEN; CDR2 reads SYDVKM. The CDR3 contains 16 residues. Between the trimmed V and J ends, which lost 6 bases and 1 base, there was a span of 17 bases. CDR3 protein: CASSPTFGAGTDTQYF. The CDR3 bases are TGTGCCAGCAGCCCTACTTTCGGGGCTGGCACAGATACGCAGTATTTT.

This chain joins TRBV5-1 and TRBJ2-7; 9 bases line up with TRBD1. Germline V lookup: CDR1 SGHRS, CDR2 YFSETQ. The CDR3 is 14 amino acids. Trimming cost V 4 bases and J 5 bases; bases outside gene matches: 7. The CDR3 is CASSQRTGENEQYF. The CDR3 coding sequence is TGCGCCAGCAGCCAAAGGACAGGGGAAAACGAGCAGTACTTC.

The chain couples TRBV2 to TRBJ1-1; D ambiguous. The CDR3 spans 13 residues. Trimming stripped 3 bases from V and 6 bases from J, with 11 bases between. The germline CDR1 and CDR2 sequences are SNHLY and FYNNEI. CDR3 protein: CASSDSLDAEAFF. CDR3 nucleotides: TGTGCCAGCAGTGACTCCCTTGACGCTGAAGCTTTCTTT.

This clonotype was found a few times. The chain recombines TRBV4-3 with TRBJ2-5; 13 bases align to TRBD2. Germline values: CDR1 LGHNA, CDR2 YSLEER. The CDR3 length is 16 residues. V lost 4 bases, J lost 5 bases, and 7 bases stayed unmatched. CDR3 sequence reads: CASSREGLAGYETQYF. The CDR3 DNA sequence: TGCGCCAGCAGCCGTGAGGGACTAGCGGGATATGAGACCCAGTACTTC.

This clonotype was found a few times. The rearrangement joins TRBV20-1 to TRBJ2-1; 14 nucleotides agree with TRBD2. Trimming cost V 6 bases and J 7 bases; bases outside gene matches: 5. CDR3 size: 14 residues. The germline V gene encodes CDR1 DFQATT and CDR2 SNEGSKA (reference sequence). For the CDR3, the DNA is TGCAGTGCGCCCGGGACTAGCGGGAGTAATGAGCAGTTCTTC. Protein product: CSAPGTSGSNEQFF.

This clonotype was detected a few times. The CDR3 protein is CSARGDYYSDTQYF. DNA of the CDR3: TGCAGTGCTAGAGGGGACTATTACTCAGATACGCAGTATTTT. The chain recombines TRBV20-1 with TRBJ2-3; 7 bases align to TRBD2. The CDR3 is 14 amino acids. CDR1 and CDR2 from the germline V gene are DFQATT and SNEGSKA (reference sequence). Trimming at V came to 1 base and at J to 4 bases, leaving 5 bases not matched to a gene.

This clonotype came up a few times. The V gene is TRBV7-8, the J gene TRBJ2-6; no clear D gene. Trimming pared 5 bases from V and 0 bases from J, leaving 11 bases between. In germline, CDR1 is SGHVS, CDR2 FQNEAQ. The CDR3 loop spans 16 amino acids. The CDR3 nucleotides are TGTGCCAGCAGCCGCCGTCGGGTCTCTGGGGCCAACGTCCTGACTTTC. It encodes CASSRRRVSGANVLTF.

This clonotype has ten or more counts. The chain recombines TRBV28 with TRBJ2-4; 7 bases match TRBD1. Germline-derived CDR1 and CDR2 are MDHEN and SYDVKM. The CDR3 consists of 14 residues. V trimming: 3 bases; J trimming: 6 bases; junction bases outside the gene matches: 5. CDR3 sequence (DNA): TGTGCCAGCAGTTTTGCGACAGGGTTAAACATTCAGTACTTC. Protein: CASSFATGLNIQYF.

The chain joins TRBV6-5 to TRBJ2-1; 11 nucleotides agree with TRBD2. J gave up 9 bases and V 2 bases, and 6 bases lay outside the gene matches. Germline CDR1 MNHEY, CDR2 SVGAGI. The CDR3 spans 15 residues. The CDR3 protein is CASSYLAGGGSEQFF. In DNA form, the CDR3 reads TGTGCCAGCAGTTACCTAGCGGGAGGCGGGAGTGAGCAGTTCTTC.